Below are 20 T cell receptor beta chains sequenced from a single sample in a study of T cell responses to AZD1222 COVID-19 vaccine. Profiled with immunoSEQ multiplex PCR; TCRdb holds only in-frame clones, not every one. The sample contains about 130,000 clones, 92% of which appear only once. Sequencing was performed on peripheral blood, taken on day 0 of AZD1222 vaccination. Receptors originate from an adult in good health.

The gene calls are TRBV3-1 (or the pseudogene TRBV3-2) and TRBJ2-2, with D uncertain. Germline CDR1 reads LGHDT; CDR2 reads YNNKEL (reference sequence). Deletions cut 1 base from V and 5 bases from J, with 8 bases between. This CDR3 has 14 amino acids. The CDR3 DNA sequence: TGTGCCAGCAGCCAAGGTCCGGCTACCGGGGAGCTGTTTTTT. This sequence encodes CASSQGPATGELFF.

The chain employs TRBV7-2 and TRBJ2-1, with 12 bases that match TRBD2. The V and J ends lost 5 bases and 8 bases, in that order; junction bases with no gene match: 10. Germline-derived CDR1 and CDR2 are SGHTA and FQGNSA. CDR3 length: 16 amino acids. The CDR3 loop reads CASSTLTSGGGDEQFF. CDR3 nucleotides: TGTGCCAGCAGCACCCTGACTAGCGGGGGTGGCGATGAGCAGTTCTTC.

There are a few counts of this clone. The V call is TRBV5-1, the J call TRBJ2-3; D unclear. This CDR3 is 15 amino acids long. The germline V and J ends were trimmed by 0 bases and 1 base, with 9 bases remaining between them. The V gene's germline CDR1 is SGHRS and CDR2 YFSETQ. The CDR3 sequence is CASSLDGGGTDTQYF. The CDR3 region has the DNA TGCGCCAGCAGCTTGGACGGCGGCGGCACAGATACGCAGTATTTT. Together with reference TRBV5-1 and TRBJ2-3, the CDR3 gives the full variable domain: KAGVTQTPRYLIKTRGQQVTLSCSPISGHRSVSWYQQTPGQGLQFLFEYFSETQRNKGNFPGRFSGRQFSNSRSEMNVSTLELGDSALYLCASSLDGGGTDTQYFGPGTRLTVL.

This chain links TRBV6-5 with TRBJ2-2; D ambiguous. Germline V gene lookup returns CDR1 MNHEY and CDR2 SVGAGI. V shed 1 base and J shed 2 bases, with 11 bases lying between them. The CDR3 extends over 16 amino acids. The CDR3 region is CASSYLGRSNTGELFF. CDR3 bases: TGTGCCAGCAGTTACTTGGGCAGGAGTAACACCGGGGAGCTGTTTTTT.

CDR3 residues: CASSLYGTSGEDQETQYF. DNA of the CDR3: TGTGCCAGCAGTTTATACGGGACTAGCGGGGAAGATCAAGAGACCCAGTACTTC. The chain is built from TRBV28 and TRBJ2-5; 13 positions match TRBD2. V trimming: 1 base; J trimming: 2 bases; junction bases outside the gene matches: 7. CDR3 length equals 18 residues. The germline gives CDR1 MDHEN, CDR2 SYDVKM.

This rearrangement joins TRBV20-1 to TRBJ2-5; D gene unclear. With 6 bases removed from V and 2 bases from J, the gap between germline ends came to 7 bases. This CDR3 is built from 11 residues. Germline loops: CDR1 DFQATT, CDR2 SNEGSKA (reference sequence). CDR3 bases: TGCAGTGCACTACGTCAAGAGACCCAGTACTTC. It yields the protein CSALRQETQYF.

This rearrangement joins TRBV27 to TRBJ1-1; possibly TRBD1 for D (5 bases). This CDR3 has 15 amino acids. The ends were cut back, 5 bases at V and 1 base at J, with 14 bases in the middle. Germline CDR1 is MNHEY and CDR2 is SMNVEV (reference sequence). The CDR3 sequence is CASSDNRSGNTEAFF. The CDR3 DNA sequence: TGTGCCAGCAGTGACAACAGGTCGGGGAACACTGAAGCTTTCTTT.

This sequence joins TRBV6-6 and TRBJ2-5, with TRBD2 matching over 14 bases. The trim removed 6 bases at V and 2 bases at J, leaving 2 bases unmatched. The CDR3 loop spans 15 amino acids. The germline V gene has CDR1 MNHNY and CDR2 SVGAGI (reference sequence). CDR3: CASRGLAGGQETQYF. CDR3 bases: TGTGCCAGCAGAGGACTAGCGGGGGGTCAAGAGACCCAGTACTTC.

The CDR3 is CASSPTDTGGASQPQHF. As DNA, the CDR3 is TGCGCCAGCAGCCCTACGGATACGGGGGGGGCGAGTCAGCCCCAGCATTTT. This sequence joins TRBV5-1 and TRBJ1-5; maybe TRBD1 (6 bases). The V gene's germline CDR1 is SGHRS and CDR2 YFSETQ. The CDR3 covers 17 residues. Trimming cost V 4 bases and J 6 bases, with 23 bases left between them.

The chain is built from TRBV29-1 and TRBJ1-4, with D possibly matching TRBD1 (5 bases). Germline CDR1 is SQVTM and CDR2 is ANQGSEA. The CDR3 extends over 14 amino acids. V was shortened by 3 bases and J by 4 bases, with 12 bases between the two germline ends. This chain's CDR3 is CSVELAGHNEKLFF. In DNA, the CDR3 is TGCAGCGTTGAGTTGGCAGGGCATAATGAAAAACTGTTTTTT. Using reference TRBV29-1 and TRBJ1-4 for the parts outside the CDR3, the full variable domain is SAVISQKPSRDICQRGTSLTIQCQVDSQVTMMFWYRQQPGQSLTLIATANQGSEATYESGFVIDKFPISRPNLTFSTLTVSNMSPEDSSIYLCSVELAGHNEKLFFGSGTQLSVL.

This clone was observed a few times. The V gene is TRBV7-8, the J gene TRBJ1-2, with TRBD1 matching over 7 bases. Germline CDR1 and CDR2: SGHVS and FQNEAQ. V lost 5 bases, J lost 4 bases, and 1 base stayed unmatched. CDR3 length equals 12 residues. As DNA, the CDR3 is TGTGCCAGCAGCCGGGACAGCTATGGCTACACCTTC. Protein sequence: CASSRDSYGYTF. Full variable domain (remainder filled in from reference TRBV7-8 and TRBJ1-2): GAGVSQSPRYKVAKRGQDVALRCDPISGHVSLFWYQQALGQGPEFLTYFQNEAQLDKSGLPSDRFFAERPEGSVSTLKIQRTQQEDSAVYLCASSRDSYGYTFGSGTRLTVV.

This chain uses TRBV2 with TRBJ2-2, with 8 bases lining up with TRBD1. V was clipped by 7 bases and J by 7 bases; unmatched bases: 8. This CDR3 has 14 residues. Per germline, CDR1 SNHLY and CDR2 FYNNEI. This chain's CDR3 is CASTSDRASGELFF. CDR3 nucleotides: TGTGCCAGCACTTCGGACAGGGCGAGCGGGGAGCTGTTTTTT.

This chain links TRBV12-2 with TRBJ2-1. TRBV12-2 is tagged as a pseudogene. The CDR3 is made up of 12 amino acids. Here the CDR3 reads CASRLGNNEQFF. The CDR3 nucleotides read TGTGCAAGTCGCTTAGGCAACAATGAGCAGTTCTTC.

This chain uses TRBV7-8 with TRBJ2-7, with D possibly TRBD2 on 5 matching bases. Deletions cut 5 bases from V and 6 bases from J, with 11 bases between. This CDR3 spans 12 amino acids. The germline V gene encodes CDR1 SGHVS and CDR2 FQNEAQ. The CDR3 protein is CASSLPGFEQYF. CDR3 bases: TGTGCCAGCAGCCTCCCGGGGTTCGAGCAGTACTTC.

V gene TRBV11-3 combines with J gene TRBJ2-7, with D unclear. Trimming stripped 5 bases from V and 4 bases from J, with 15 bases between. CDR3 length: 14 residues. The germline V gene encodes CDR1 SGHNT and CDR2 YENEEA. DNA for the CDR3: TGTGCCAGCAGCCCTAGGAACAATCCTTACGAGCAGTACTTC. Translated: CASSPRNNPYEQYF. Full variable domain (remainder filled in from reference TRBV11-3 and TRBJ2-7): EAGVVQSPRYKIIEKKQPVAFWCNPISGHNTLYWYLQNLGQGPELLIRYENEEAVDDSQLPKDRFSAERLKGVDSTLKIQPAELGDSAVYLCASSPRNNPYEQYFGPGTRLTVT.

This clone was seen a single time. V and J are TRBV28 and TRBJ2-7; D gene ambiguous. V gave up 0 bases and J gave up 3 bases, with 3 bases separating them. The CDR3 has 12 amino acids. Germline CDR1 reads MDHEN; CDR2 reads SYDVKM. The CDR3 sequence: CASSLWGYEQYF. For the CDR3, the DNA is TGTGCCAGCAGTTTATGGGGCTACGAGCAGTACTTC.

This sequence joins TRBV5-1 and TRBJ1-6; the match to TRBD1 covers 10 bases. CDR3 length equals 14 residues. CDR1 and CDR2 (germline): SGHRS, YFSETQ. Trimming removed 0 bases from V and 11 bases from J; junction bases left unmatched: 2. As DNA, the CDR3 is TGCGCCAGCAGCTTGGGACAGGGGGCCCCACCCCTCCACTTT. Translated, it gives CASSLGQGAPPLHF.

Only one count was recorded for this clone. The CDR3 DNA follows: TGTGCCAGCAGCACCAACACCGGGGAGCTGTTTTTT. Its translation is CASSTNTGELFF. The V gene is TRBV9, the J gene TRBJ2-2; D not certain. Trimming took 4 bases from V and 2 from J, leaving 3 bases between them. The CDR3 contains 12 residues. Germline CDR1 is SGDLS and CDR2 is YYNGEE.

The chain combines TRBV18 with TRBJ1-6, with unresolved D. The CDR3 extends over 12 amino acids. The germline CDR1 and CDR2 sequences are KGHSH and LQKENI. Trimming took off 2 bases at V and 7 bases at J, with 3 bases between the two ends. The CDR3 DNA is TGTGCCAGCTCACCATCCAATTCACCCCTCCACTTT. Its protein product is CASSPSNSPLHF.

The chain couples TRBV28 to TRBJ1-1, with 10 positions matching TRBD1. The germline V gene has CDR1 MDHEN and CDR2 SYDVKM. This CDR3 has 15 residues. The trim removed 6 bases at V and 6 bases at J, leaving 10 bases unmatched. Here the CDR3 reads CASSSSGQGVSEAFF. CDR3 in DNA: TGTGCCAGCAGCTCCTCAGGACAGGGGGTTTCTGAAGCTTTCTTT.